This TCR beta chain appears in the sequencing data of a study of blood T cell repertoires in COVID-19. Study as a whole: From the United States, Italy and Spain came samples of acute and convalescent COVID-19.

Allocation to cohorts depended on clinical history reported by the participants. The CDR3 is 18 amino acids. From germline, CDR1 is SGHVS and CDR2 FQNEAQ. The trim removed 5 bases at V and 0 bases at J, leaving 13 bases unmatched. In the source study's methods: Amplified reference gene primers provided the basis for estimating nucleated cell counts. The protocol was immunoSEQ multiplex PCR, while the TCRdb copy is restricted to in-frame clones and leaves out a portion. V, J and clone size reflect that table, while D and trimming were determined from the DNA. The sample holds about 250,000 clones; around 90% are singletons and the top ten take 2.5% to 3.5%.

Sequenced input: PBMCs or T cells enriched from blood (not recorded which). The TCR sequence derives from a woman in her forties who had been exposed to COVID-19. The chain carries TRBV7-8 and TRBJ2-4, with 7 bases fitting TRBD2. The CDR3 spells CASSPTSWGGVAKNIQYF. CDR3 DNA sequence: TGTGCCAGCAGCCCTACCAGCTGGGGGGGGGTAGCCAAAAACATTCAGTACTTC.